This passage covers 27 T cell receptor beta chains from one sample sequenced in a study of T cell changes during pregnancy in multiple sclerosis. Generated by immunoSEQ multiplex PCR, the TCRdb table keeps only in-frame clones and is missing some. The table lists around 60,000 clones, roughly 90% of them singletons. The material was peripheral blood, obtained in the second trimester of pregnancy. All receptors derive from a female donor in good health, enrolled as a control in a pregnancy study.

The rearrangement links TRBV15 to TRBJ1-4; 8 nucleotides line up with TRBD1. Germline V gene sequence: CDR1 LNHNV, CDR2 YYDKDF (reference sequence). This CDR3 is 15 amino acids long. J was trimmed by 7 bases and V by 5 bases; bases with no gene match: 9. The CDR3 protein is CATSGTGWGSEKLFF. The CDR3 DNA reads TGTGCCACCAGCGGGACAGGATGGGGAAGTGAAAAACTGTTTTTT.

This sequence joins TRBV29-1 and TRBJ1-1; TRBD1 is a possible D gene (6 bases). V was shortened by 4 bases and J by 0 bases, with 9 bases between the two germline ends. This CDR3 region has 13 residues. Germline CDR1 and CDR2: SQVTM and ANQGSEA. CDR3 protein: CSVGTALNTEAFF. DNA for the CDR3: TGCAGCGTTGGGACAGCCCTGAACACTGAAGCTTTCTTT.

V and J are TRBV6-6 and TRBJ1-2; D is unclear. Trimming removed 5 bases from V and 1 base from J, with 8 bases in between. This CDR3 has 13 amino acids. Per the germline V gene, CDR1 is MNHNY and CDR2 is SVGAGI (reference sequence). CDR3 nucleotides: TGTGCCAGCAGTCAACAAGATAACTATGGCTACACCTTC. This codes for CASSQQDNYGYTF.

CDR3 residues: CASAPGQNTGELFF. In DNA, the CDR3 is TGCGCCAGCGCGCCGGGACAGAACACCGGGGAGCTGTTTTTT. This chain uses TRBV10-1 with TRBJ2-2, with D perhaps TRBD1 (6 bases). The germline V gene has CDR1 WNHNN and CDR2 SYGVQD (reference sequence). There are 14 residues in the CDR3. The ends were cut back, 8 bases at V and 1 base at J, with 11 bases in the middle.

The chain's CDR3 is CASSVREGTGRYEQYF. CDR3 nucleotide sequence: TGTGCCAGCAGTGTCCGGGAGGGGACAGGGAGGTACGAGCAGTACTTC. The V call is TRBV25-1, the J call TRBJ2-7, with D possibly TRBD1 on 9 matching bases. In germline, CDR1 is MGHDK, CDR2 SYGVNS. Trimming left V 4 bases short and J 4 bases short, with 20 bases between. This CDR3 has 16 residues.

The chain couples TRBV7-2 to TRBJ2-3; 8 bases fit TRBD1. This CDR3 has 17 amino acids. CDR1 and CDR2 (germline): SGHTA, FQGNSA. V was pared by 5 bases and J by 0 bases, with 10 bases of the junction left unmatched. The CDR3 reads CASSPRPTGASTDTQYF. The CDR3 DNA sequence: TGTGCCAGCAGCCCACGGCCGACAGGGGCTAGCACAGATACGCAGTATTTT.

As DNA, the CDR3 is TGTGCCAGCAGTGGTCCAGGACAGGGGTCCTACAATGAGCAGTTCTTC. It specifies CASSGPGQGSYNEQFF. J is TRBJ2-1 and V is TRBV9; 9 bases line up with TRBD1. CDR1 SGDLS and CDR2 YYNGEE come from the germline V gene. V shed 5 bases and J 1 base; nucleotides not matched to a gene: 7. This CDR3 has 16 amino acids.

This clone appeared a single time. This chain's CDR3 is CASSMTGPNYGYTF. The CDR3, as DNA: TGCGCCAGCAGCATGACAGGACCTAACTATGGCTACACCTTC. V and J are TRBV5-1 and TRBJ1-2; D possibly corresponds to TRBD1 (6 bases). Per germline, CDR1 SGHRS and CDR2 YFSETQ. CDR3 size: 14 residues. Trimming left V 4 bases short and J 0 bases short, with 10 bases between.

Of note for this clone: Sequence at one end of the junction differs from germline and may be a read error. The J gene is TRBJ2-1, the V gene TRBV7-7; D unclear. The germline CDR1 and CDR2 sequences are SSHAT and FNYEAQ (reference sequence). The CDR3 contains 13 residues. CDR3 sequence reads: CASSLGGQNEQFF. The CDR3 DNA follows: TGTGCTAGCAGCTTAGGCGGTCAGAACGAGCAGTTCTTC.

This clone has a single count. The rearrangement uses TRBV7-9 and TRBJ2-1; 10 bases match TRBD2. The CDR3 has 14 amino acids. Germline lookup yields CDR1 SEHNR and CDR2 FQNEAQ (reference sequence). V lost 6 bases, J lost 7 bases, and 6 bases stayed unmatched. The CDR3 DNA reads as TGTGCCAGCAGACAAAGCGGGGGGGGTAATGAGCAGTTCTTC. As protein: CASRQSGGGNEQFF.

The chain carries TRBV30 and TRBJ2-4; D may be TRBD2 (6 bases). The CDR3 has 15 residues. Trimming stripped 5 bases from V and 6 bases from J, with 20 bases between. Looked up from germline, CDR1 is GTSNPN and CDR2 is SVGIG (reference sequence). The CDR3 coding sequence is TGTGCCTGGGCCTCCGGGTCCCCCGGGGGAAACATTCAGTACTTC. Encoded protein: CAWASGSPGGNIQYF.

The V call is TRBV6-5, the J call TRBJ2-7; weak D call: TRBD2 (6 bases). The germline CDR1 and CDR2 sequences are MNHEY and SVGAGI. This CDR3 is built from 12 residues. V shed 8 bases and J shed 2 bases, with 10 bases lying between them. DNA for the CDR3: TGTGCCAGCCACGGGGGTCCCTACGAGCAGTACTTC. Protein: CASHGGPYEQYF.

The chain links TRBV10-3 to TRBJ2-3; D is possibly TRBD1 (5 bases). CDR3 size: 13 residues. Trimming left V 5 bases short and J 3 bases short, with 9 bases between. Germline CDR1 and CDR2: ENHRY and SYGVKD. This CDR3 reads CAISPRVTDTQYF. The DNA for the CDR3 is TGTGCCATCAGTCCCAGGGTAACAGATACGCAGTATTTT.

CDR3 DNA sequence: TGTGCCAGCAGTTACTTTCCGGGGGGGGGAGAGACCCAGTACTTC. Encoded protein: CASSYFPGGGETQYF. The chain is built from TRBV6-5 and TRBJ2-5; TRBD2 matches at 8 bases. The CDR3 extends over 15 amino acids. Germline V lookup: CDR1 MNHEY, CDR2 SVGAGI. Trimming removed 1 base from V and 4 bases from J; junction bases left unmatched: 5.

The count of this clone is one. The same CDR3 arises from other DNA sequences in this sample as well. The chain couples TRBV30 to TRBJ2-7; no definite D call. The V end was cut by 3 bases, the J end by 0 bases, with 6 bases between. Germline CDR1 and CDR2: GTSNPN and SVGIG (reference sequence). This CDR3 region has 12 residues. The CDR3: CAWSRSSYEQYF. CDR3 DNA sequence: TGTGCCTGGAGCCGGAGCTCCTACGAGCAGTACTTC.

The chain recombines TRBV27 with TRBJ2-7; no definite D call. V gave up 6 bases and J gave up 3 bases, with 6 bases separating them. Looked up from germline, CDR1 is MNHEY and CDR2 is SMNVEV (reference sequence). CDR3 size: 11 residues. The CDR3 bases are TGTGCCAGCAGCTCGTACTACGAGCAGTACTTC. The encoded protein is CASSSYYEQYF.

This clone has only one observation. This chain uses TRBV2 with TRBJ1-1, with 7 nucleotides matching TRBD1. This CDR3 region has 12 residues. V gave up 10 bases and J gave up 8 bases; unmatched junction bases: 10. CDR1 is SNHLY and CDR2 is FYNNEI in the germline V gene. CDR3 bases: TGTGCCACATCCGCCTCGGACAGGGAAGCTTTCTTT. This translates into CATSASDREAFF.

The chain carries TRBV28 and TRBJ1-2; 7 bases are a match to TRBD1. Losses at the gene ends were 5 bases for V and 14 bases for J; bases not matched to a gene: 11. The CDR3 runs 12 residues. The germline CDR1 and CDR2 sequences are MDHEN and SYDVKM. The CDR3 protein is CASSPRQGFTTF. CDR3 nucleotides: TGTGCCAGCAGTCCCCGACAGGGCTTTACTACCTTC.

The V call is TRBV4-1, the J call TRBJ2-1; possible D gene TRBD2, 5 bases. CDR1 and CDR2 (germline): MGHRA, YSYEKL. This CDR3 has 16 amino acids. Trimming removed 3 bases from V and 3 bases from J, with 15 bases in between. Here the CDR3 reads CASSQRGRRIYNEQFF. The CDR3 DNA reads as TGCGCCAGCAGCCAGCGAGGTAGGAGGATCTACAATGAGCAGTTCTTC.

The chain links TRBV19 to TRBJ1-6; D gene unclear. Trimming removed 8 bases from V and 9 bases from J, with 11 bases in between. The length of the CDR3 is 12 residues. Germline V gives CDR1 LNHDA, CDR2 SQIVND (reference sequence). The CDR3: CASGSRGSPLHF. Here the CDR3 DNA reads TGTGCCAGTGGATCTCGGGGTTCACCCCTCCACTTT. Full variable domain (outside the CDR3, taken from reference TRBV19 and TRBJ1-6): DGGITQSPKYLFRKEGQNVTLSCEQNLNHDAMYWYRQDPGQGLRLIYYSQIVNDFQKGDIAEGYSVSREKKESFPLTVTSAQKNPTAFYLCASGSRGSPLHFGNGTRLTVT.

This chain links TRBV4-1 with TRBJ2-5; 14 bases are shared with TRBD2. In germline, CDR1 is MGHRA, CDR2 YSYEKL. This CDR3 is 17 amino acids long. Unmatched junction bases numbered 6, after V lost 1 base and J lost 5 bases. The CDR3 sequence is CASSQVGTSGGRETQYF. As DNA, the CDR3 is TGCGCCAGCAGCCAAGTCGGGACTAGCGGGGGAAGGGAGACCCAGTACTTC.

V usage is TRBV7-8 and J usage is TRBJ1-2, with 11 nucleotides matching TRBD1. CDR1 is SGHVS and CDR2 is FQNEAQ in the germline V gene. The CDR3 totals 15 residues. The J segment lost 4 bases and the V segment lost 6 bases, leaving 7 bases of the junction unmatched. For the CDR3, the DNA is TGTGCCAGCAGTTCGGACAGGGGGCGTCTCTATGGCTACACCTTC. Amino acids: CASSSDRGRLYGYTF.

The genes are TRBV4-3 and TRBJ1-1; the D is unclear. There are 14 residues in the CDR3. V lost 4 bases and J 7 bases, leaving 16 bases between the germline ends. Germline CDR1 reads LGHNA; CDR2 reads YSLEER. The CDR3, as DNA: TGCGCCAGCAGCCCACATCAATCAAGACTTGAAGCTTTCTTT. This codes for CASSPHQSRLEAFF.

The rearrangement joins TRBV5-1 to TRBJ2-5; the match to TRBD2 covers 8 bases. CDR1 and CDR2 from the germline V gene are SGHRS and YFSETQ. V trimming: 0 bases; J trimming: 0 bases; junction bases outside the gene matches: 1. The CDR3 is made up of 15 amino acids. The chain's CDR3 is CASSLVAGNQETQYF. CDR3 DNA sequence: TGCGCCAGCAGCTTGGTAGCGGGGAACCAAGAGACCCAGTACTTC. The full variable domain, completed using reference TRBV5-1 and TRBJ2-5, is KAGVTQTPRYLIKTRGQQVTLSCSPISGHRSVSWYQQTPGQGLQFLFEYFSETQRNKGNFPGRFSGRQFSNSRSEMNVSTLELGDSALYLCASSLVAGNQETQYFGPGTRLLVL.

The chain is built from TRBV28 and TRBJ1-4; the D gene is possibly TRBD1 (6 bases). The V gene's germline CDR1 is MDHEN and CDR2 SYDVKM. Trimming shortened V by 6 bases and J by 7 bases, and 21 bases separated the two germline ends. This CDR3 region has 16 residues. CDR3 nucleotides: TGTGCCAGCAGCACGCCGCCGGGACACGGCTCTGAAAAACTGTTTTTT. Residues: CASSTPPGHGSEKLFF.

The chain links TRBV30 to TRBJ1-4; 7 bases are a match to TRBD1. V trimming: 7 bases; J trimming: 5 bases; junction bases outside the gene matches: 4. The CDR3 consists of 12 residues. Germline V CDR1 and CDR2: GTSNPN, SVGIG (reference sequence). CDR3 nucleotides: TGTGCCTCGGGACAGCCGAATGAAAAACTGTTTTTT. Its translation: CASGQPNEKLFF.

The rearrangement joins TRBV27 to TRBJ1-4; TRBD1 matches at 7 bases. This CDR3 region has 14 residues. Trimming cost V 2 bases and J 7 bases; bases outside gene matches: 4. Germline lookup yields CDR1 MNHEY and CDR2 SMNVEV (reference sequence). The CDR3 region has the DNA TGTGCCAGCAGTTTAATACAGGGGAGTGAAAAACTGTTTTTT. This gives the protein CASSLIQGSEKLFF. Full variable domain (missing parts from reference TRBV27 and TRBJ1-4): EAQVTQNPRYLITVTGKKLTVTCSQNMNHEYMSWYRQDPGLGLRQIYYSMNVEVTDKGDVPEGYKVSRKEKRNFPLILESPSPNQTSLYFCASSLIQGSEKLFFGSGTQLSVL.